The T cell receptor beta chain described here comes from a study of T cell repertoires in cytomegalovirus infection. In the study overall: Evidence of both CMV infection and a matching HLA type came from public TCR beta signatures.

There are a few counts of this clonotype. The antigen remains undetermined. Study conclusions and caveats: HLA-C-restricted CMV-specific TCR beta clonotypes were dominant in the ex vivo response.

One entry per CDR3 protein, called by TCRdb with MiXCR from the reads. The sample records around 320,000 distinct CDR3 sequences, 9% to 9.5% being singletons. Material for sequencing was PBMCs. The TCR was taken from a human donor in good health (CMV status not recorded). Some clones in this sample may be carry-over from other donors' samples.

CDR3 nucleotides: TGTGCCAGCAGTTTAGGGGAAAGACGTATGAACACTGAAGCTTTCTTT. Translating it yields CASSLGERRMNTEAFF. J is TRBJ1-1 and V is TRBV12-3 or TRBV12-4; D gene ambiguous. The V end was cut by 1 base, the J end by 0 bases, with 12 bases between. The length of the CDR3 is 16 residues.